This TCR beta chain was obtained from a study of CD8 T cells in ankylosing spondylitis. Study-level results: The study identified a TCR beta motif of roughly eight highly homologous variants that appeared characteristic of ankylosing spondylitis blood.

Germline V gives CDR1 SGHRS, CDR2 YFSETQ. V was cut by 4 bases and J by 3 bases, with 10 bases left in between. This CDR3 has 14 amino acids. This clonotype has a handful of counts. The antigen is not known. MiXCR, run by TCRdb on the 5' RACE reads, gives a single entry per CDR3 protein. The sample has fewer than 500,000 distinct CDR3 sequences, 20% to 30% seen once. V gene TRBV5-1 combines with J gene TRBJ2-2; D remains ambiguous. This clonotype was obtained from a male donor with ankylosing spondylitis. Material for sequencing was blood, either unsorted or a sorted T cell fraction (not recorded which). In DNA form, the CDR3 reads TGCGCCAGCAGCGGGCAGGCCGACACCGGGGAGCTGTTTTTT. This codes for CASSGQADTGELFF.